Given below is one TCR beta chain in context. CDR3 length equals 15 residues. Germline V gene sequence: CDR1 SGHTA, CDR2 FQGNSA. Trimming removed 5 bases from V and 3 bases from J, with 14 bases in between. The sample comes from a study of blood T cell repertoires in COVID-19. On the study more broadly: PBMCs, B-cell-depleted T cells, or T cells were the source of the cDNA or gDNA that made up the material.

In the source study's methods: Counts of nucleated cells, estimated from reference gene primer amplification, were obtained. Sequencing was performed with immunoSEQ multiplex PCR; in TCRdb, only in-frame clones are kept and a portion is missing. That table supplies the V and J calls and clone size; D and trimming were determined from the DNA. The data contain about 220,000 clones, approximately 80% of them seen just once; the ten biggest clones take up roughly 13%. The V gene is TRBV7-2, the J gene TRBJ1-5; D may be TRBD1 (6 bases). This clonotype was obtained from a human donor in a cohort sampled during active COVID-19. The sequenced sample was peripheral blood. CDR3 sequence reads: CASSQSRTVNQPQHF. The CDR3 DNA follows: TGTGCCAGCAGCCAGAGTCGGACAGTCAATCAGCCCCAGCATTTT.